This T cell receptor (beta chain) was recovered during a study of blood T cells in healthy people across ages. Across the whole study: Per two T cells, template switching captured roughly one barcoded beta molecule. Whole-study results and caveats: Underestimates were what the diversity estimates from one million T cells were considered to be. The fall in TCR beta diversity per million T cells was roughly linear with age.

Germline CDR1 is MDHEN and CDR2 is SYDVKM. Trimming took 7 bases from V and 2 from J, leaving 15 bases between them. This CDR3 comprises 14 residues. A J-beta primer mix and a sample-barcoded 5' primer were used in a second PCR of roughly 6 to 11 cycles. Each CDR3 protein is one row after TCRdb ran MiXCR on the 5' RACE reads. The sample contains about 2 million distinct CDR3 sequences, less than 50% of which appear only once. This clonotype was observed a few times. The antigen is not known. Aged about 6 to 90, donors were systemically healthy Caucasians from Russia. This clonotype was obtained from a woman between 40 and 50 years old in good health. The sample taken for sequencing was blood. This rearrangement joins TRBV28 to TRBJ2-7; TRBD1 or TRBD2 may be the D gene (6 bases each). The DNA of the CDR3 is TGTGCCAGCAAAAAAAGGGGGGCTGCCTACGAGCAGTACTTC. Protein: CASKKRGAAYEQYF.